This entry features one TCR beta chain sequence. The source of the sample is a study of blood T cell repertoires in COVID-19. V shed 1 base, J shed 1 base, and the junction held 5 bases outside the gene matches. Germline-derived CDR1 and CDR2 are SGHAT and FQNNGV. This CDR3 has 16 residues. TCRdb keeps only in-frame clones here, not all; method: immunoSEQ multiplex PCR. The profile shows 110,000 to 150,000 clones, nearly 85% of them singletons. This rearrangement joins TRBV11-2 to TRBJ2-5; 8 bases map to TRBD2. Sequencing was carried out using peripheral blood. The sequence derives from a human donor in a cohort sampled during active COVID-19. CDR3 sequence (DNA): TGTGCCAGCAGCTTAGTGGCGGGAGGAATCCAAGAGACCCAGTACTTC. Its translation is CASSLVAGGIQETQYF.